The 4 T cell receptor beta chains listed next were all sequenced from one sample in a study of blood T cell repertoires in COVID-19. Only in-frame clones appear in the TCRdb table, and some are missing; sequencing was by immunoSEQ multiplex PCR. The sample holds more than 95,000 clones, roughly 91% seen once. Sequenced sample: peripheral blood. The receptors were sampled from a human donor in a cohort sampled during active COVID-19.

The CDR3 sequence is CASSLGPRVASDGYTF. CDR3 nucleotide sequence: TGTGCCAGCAGCTTGGGGCCCCGCGTAGCCTCTGATGGCTACACCTTC. The chain joins TRBV5-4 to TRBJ1-2; the D is unclear. Germline CDR1 SGHNT, CDR2 YYREEE (reference sequence). V lost 0 bases and J lost 6, with 18 bases in between. The CDR3 runs to 16 residues.

The V call is TRBV15, the J call TRBJ2-3; D is undetermined. V was pared by 1 base and J by 5 bases, with 7 bases between. The CDR3 spans 13 residues. Germline V lookup: CDR1 LNHNV, CDR2 YYDKDF (reference sequence). As DNA, the CDR3 is TGTGCCACCAGCAGAGTTTTCCAAGATACGCAGTATTTT. Translated: CATSRVFQDTQYF.

This clone was recorded once. The chain combines TRBV28 with TRBJ2-1, with a weak D call TRBD2 (5 bases). CDR1 is MDHEN, CDR2 SYDVKM, per germline. The CDR3 spans 13 residues. V was pared by 8 bases and J by 8 bases, with 16 bases between. Here the CDR3 reads CASFMRVSHEQFF. The CDR3 coding sequence is TGTGCCAGCTTTATGAGGGTCTCTCATGAGCAGTTCTTC. Drawing the rest from reference TRBV28 and TRBJ2-1, the complete variable domain is DVKVTQSSRYLVKRTGEKVFLECVQDMDHENMFWYRQDPGLGLRLIYFSYDVKMKEKGDIPEGYSVSREKKERFSLILESASTNQTSMYLCASFMRVSHEQFFGPGTRLTVL.

This chain uses TRBV3-1 (or the pseudogene TRBV3-2) with TRBJ2-3, with TRBD1 matching 7 bases. Germline CDR1 LGHDT, CDR2 YNNKEL (reference sequence). The CDR3 runs to 15 residues. J lost 2 bases, V lost 5 bases, and 7 bases had no gene match. The CDR3 region has the DNA TGTGCCAGCAGCTATTGGACAGGAACCACAGATACGCAGTATTTT. As protein: CASSYWTGTTDTQYF.